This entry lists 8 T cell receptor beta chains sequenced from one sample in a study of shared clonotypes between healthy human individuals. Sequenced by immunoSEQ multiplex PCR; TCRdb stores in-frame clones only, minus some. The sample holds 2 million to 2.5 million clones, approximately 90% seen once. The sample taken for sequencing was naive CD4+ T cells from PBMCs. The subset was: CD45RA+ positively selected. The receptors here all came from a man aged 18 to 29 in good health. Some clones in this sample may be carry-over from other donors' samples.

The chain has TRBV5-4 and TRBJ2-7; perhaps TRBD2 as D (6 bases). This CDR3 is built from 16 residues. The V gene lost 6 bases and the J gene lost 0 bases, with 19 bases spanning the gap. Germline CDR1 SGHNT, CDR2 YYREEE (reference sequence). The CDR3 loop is CASTPGGTYSSYEQYF. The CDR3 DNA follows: TGTGCCAGCACCCCGGGCGGGACCTATAGCTCCTACGAGCAGTACTTC.

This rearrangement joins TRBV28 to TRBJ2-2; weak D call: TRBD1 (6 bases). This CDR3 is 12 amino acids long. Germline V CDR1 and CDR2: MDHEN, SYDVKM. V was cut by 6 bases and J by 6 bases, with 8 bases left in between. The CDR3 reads CASSGQSGELFF. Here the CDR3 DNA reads TGTGCCAGCAGCGGACAGTCCGGGGAGCTGTTTTTT. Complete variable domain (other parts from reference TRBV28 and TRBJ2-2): DVKVTQSSRYLVKRTGEKVFLECVQDMDHENMFWYRQDPGLGLRLIYFSYDVKMKEKGDIPEGYSVSREKKERFSLILESASTNQTSMYLCASSGQSGELFFGEGSRLTVL.

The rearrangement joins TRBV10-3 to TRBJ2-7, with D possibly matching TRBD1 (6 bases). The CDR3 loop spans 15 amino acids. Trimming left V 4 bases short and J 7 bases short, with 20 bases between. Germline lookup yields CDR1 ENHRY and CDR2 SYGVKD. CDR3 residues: CAISGQGPPTGEQYF. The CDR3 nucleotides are TGTGCCATCAGTGGTCAGGGGCCCCCGACTGGAGAGCAGTACTTC.

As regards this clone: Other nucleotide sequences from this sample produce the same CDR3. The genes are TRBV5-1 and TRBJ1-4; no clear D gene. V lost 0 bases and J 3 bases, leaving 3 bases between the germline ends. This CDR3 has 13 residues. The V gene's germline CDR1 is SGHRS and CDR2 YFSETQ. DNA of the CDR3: TGCGCCAGCAGCTTGGTCCCTAATGAAAAACTGTTTTTT. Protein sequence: CASSLVPNEKLFF.

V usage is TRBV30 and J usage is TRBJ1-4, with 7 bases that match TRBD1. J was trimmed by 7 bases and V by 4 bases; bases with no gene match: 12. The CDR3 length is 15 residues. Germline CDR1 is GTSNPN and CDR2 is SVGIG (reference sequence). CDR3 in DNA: TGTGCCTGGACCCAAGGGGACAGTAGGTTTGAAAAACTGTTTTTT. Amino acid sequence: CAWTQGDSRFEKLFF.

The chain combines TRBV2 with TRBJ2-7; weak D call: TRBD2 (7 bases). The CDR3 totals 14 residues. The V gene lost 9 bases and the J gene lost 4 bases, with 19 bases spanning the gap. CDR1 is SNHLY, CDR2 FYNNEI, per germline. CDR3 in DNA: TGTGCCAGTTCGAGGGAGGGGGGGTGGTACGAGCAGTACTTC. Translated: CASSREGGWYEQYF.

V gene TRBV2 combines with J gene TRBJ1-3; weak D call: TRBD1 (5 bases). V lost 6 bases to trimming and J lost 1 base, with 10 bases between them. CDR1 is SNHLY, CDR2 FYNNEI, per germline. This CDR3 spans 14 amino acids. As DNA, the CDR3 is TGTGCCAGCAGGGGCAGGGTGTCTGGAAACACCATATATTTT. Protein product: CASRGRVSGNTIYF.

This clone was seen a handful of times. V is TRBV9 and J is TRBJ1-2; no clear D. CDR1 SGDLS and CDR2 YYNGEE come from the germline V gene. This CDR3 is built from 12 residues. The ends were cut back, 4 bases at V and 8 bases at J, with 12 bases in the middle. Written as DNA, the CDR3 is TGTGCCAGCAGCATGACTGGGATAGGCTACACCTTC. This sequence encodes CASSMTGIGYTF.